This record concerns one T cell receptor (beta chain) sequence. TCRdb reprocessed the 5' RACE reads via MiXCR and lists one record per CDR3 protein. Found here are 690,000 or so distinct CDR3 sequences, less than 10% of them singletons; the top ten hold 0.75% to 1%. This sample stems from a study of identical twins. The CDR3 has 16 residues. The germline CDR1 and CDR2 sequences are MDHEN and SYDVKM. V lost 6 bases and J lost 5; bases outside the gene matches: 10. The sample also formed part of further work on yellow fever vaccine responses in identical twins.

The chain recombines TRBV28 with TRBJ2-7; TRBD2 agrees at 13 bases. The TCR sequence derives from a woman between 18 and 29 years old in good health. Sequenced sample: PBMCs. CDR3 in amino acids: CASSSPRTSGSNEQYF. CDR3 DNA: TGTGCCAGCAGCTCCCCCAGGACTAGCGGGAGCAACGAGCAGTACTTC.